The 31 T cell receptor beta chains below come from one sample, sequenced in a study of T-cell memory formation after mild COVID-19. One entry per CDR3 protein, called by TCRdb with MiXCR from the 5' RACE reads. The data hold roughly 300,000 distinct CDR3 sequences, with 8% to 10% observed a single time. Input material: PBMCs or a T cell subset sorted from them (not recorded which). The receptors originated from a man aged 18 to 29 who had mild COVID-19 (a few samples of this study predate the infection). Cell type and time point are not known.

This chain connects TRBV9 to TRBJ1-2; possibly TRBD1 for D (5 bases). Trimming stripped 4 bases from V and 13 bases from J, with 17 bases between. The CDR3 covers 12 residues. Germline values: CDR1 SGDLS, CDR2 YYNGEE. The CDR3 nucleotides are TGTGCCAGCAGCCCCCATGGAGGGGCTCTCACCTTC. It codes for CASSPHGGALTF.

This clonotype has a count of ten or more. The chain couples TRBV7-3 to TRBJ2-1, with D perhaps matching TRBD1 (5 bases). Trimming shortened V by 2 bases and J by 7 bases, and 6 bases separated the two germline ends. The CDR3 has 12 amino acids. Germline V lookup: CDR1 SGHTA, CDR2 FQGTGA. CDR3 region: CASSLGANEQFF. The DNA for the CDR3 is TGTGCCAGCAGCTTAGGGGCGAATGAGCAGTTCTTC.

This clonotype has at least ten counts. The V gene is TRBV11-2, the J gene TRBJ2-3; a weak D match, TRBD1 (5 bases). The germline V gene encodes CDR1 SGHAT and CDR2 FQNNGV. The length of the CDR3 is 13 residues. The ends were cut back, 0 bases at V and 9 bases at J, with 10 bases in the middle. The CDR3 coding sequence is TGTGCCAGCAGCTTAGAAGCAGGGCGGACGCAGTATTTT. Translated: CASSLEAGRTQYF. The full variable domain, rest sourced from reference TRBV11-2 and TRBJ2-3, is EAGVAQSPRYKIIEKRQSVAFWCNPISGHATLYWYQQILGQGPKLLIQFQNNGVVDDSQLPKDRFSAERLKGVDSTLKIQPAKLEDSAVYLCASSLEAGRTQYFGPGTRLTVL.

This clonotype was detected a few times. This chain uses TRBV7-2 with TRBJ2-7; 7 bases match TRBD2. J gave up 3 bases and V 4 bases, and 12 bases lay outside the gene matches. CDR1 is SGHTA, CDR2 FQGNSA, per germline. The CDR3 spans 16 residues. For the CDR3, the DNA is TGTGCCAGCAGCTACCAAAGTGGGGGGGGTTTCTACGAGCAGTACTTC. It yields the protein CASSYQSGGGFYEQYF.

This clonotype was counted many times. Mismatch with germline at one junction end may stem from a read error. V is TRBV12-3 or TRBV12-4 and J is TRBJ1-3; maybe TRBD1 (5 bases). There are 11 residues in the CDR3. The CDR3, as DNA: TGTGCCAGCAGTTTTGGCAGGGTGTGGGATTTT. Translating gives CASSFGRVWDF.

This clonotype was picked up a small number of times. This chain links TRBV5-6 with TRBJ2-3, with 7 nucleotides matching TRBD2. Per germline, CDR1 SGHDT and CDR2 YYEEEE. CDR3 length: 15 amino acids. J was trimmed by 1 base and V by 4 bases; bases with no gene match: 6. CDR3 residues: CASSPIAGRTDTQYF. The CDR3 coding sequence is TGTGCCAGCAGCCCGATAGCGGGCCGCACAGATACGCAGTATTTT.

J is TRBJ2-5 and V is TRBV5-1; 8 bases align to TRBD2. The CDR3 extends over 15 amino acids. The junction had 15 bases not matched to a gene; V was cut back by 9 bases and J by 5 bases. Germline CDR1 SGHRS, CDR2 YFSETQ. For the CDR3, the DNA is TGCGCCACGAAGGAGGCTAGCGGGTCCGGTGAGACCCAGTACTTC. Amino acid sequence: CATKEASGSGETQYF.

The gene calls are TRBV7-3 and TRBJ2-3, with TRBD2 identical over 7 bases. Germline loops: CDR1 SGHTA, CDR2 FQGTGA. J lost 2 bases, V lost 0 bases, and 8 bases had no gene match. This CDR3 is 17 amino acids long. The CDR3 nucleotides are TGTGCCAGCAGCTTAACGGGAGCGGGGACCGACACAGATACGCAGTATTTT. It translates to CASSLTGAGTDTDTQYF.

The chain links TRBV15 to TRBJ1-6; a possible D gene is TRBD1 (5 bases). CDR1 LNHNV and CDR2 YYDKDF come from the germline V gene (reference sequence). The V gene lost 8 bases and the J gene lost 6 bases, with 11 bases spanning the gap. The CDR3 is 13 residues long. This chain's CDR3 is CATRSQVNSPLHF. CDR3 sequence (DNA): TGTGCCACCCGGTCACAGGTTAATTCACCCCTCCACTTT.

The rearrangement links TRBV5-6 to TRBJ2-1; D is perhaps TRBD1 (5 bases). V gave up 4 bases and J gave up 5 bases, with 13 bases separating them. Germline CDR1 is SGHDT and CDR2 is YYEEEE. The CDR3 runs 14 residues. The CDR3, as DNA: TGTGCCAGCAGCGGGCCGGACATAAACAATGAGCAGTTCTTC. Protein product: CASSGPDINNEQFF. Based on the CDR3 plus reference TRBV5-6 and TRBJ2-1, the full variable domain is DAGVTQSPTHLIKTRGQQVTLRCSPKSGHDTVSWYQQALGQGPQFIFQYYEEEERQRGNFPDRFSGHQFPNYSSELNVNALLLGDSALYLCASSGPDINNEQFFGPGTRLTVL.

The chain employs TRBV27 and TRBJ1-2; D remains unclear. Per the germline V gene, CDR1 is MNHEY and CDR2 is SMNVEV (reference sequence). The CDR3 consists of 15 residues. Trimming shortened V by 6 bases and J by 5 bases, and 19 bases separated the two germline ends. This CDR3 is CASSPQTQPAYGYTF. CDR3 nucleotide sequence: TGTGCCAGCAGCCCCCAGACACAACCGGCTTATGGCTACACCTTC.

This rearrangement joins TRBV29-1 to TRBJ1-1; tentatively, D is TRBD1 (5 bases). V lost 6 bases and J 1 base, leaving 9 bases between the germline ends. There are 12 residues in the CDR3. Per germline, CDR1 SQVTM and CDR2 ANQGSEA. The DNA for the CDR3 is TGCAGCGTCCACGGACAGAACACTGAAGCTTTCTTT. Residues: CSVHGQNTEAFF.

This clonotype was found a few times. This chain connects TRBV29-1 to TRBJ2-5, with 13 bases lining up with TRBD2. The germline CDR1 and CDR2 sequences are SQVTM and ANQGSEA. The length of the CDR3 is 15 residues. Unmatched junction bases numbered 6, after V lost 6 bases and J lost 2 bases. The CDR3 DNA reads TGCAGCGTCGTGACTAGCGGGGGGCTTCAAGAGACCCAGTACTTC. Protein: CSVVTSGGLQETQYF.

This CDR3 reads CASSRGVGSEAFF. CDR3 in DNA: TGTGCCAGCAGCCGAGGGGTGGGCTCTGAAGCTTTCTTT. The J gene is TRBJ1-1, the V gene TRBV11-1; TRBD1 is a possible D gene (5 bases). Germline CDR1 is SGHAT and CDR2 is FQDESV (reference sequence). V was trimmed by 5 bases and J by 6 bases, leaving 13 bases between them. The CDR3 totals 13 residues.

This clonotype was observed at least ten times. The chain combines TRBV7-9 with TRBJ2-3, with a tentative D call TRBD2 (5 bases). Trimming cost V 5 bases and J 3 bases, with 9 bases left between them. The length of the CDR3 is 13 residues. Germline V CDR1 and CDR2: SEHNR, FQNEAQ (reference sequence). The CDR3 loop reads CASSPTGTDTQYF. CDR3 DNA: TGTGCCAGCAGCCCGACGGGGACAGATACGCAGTATTTT.

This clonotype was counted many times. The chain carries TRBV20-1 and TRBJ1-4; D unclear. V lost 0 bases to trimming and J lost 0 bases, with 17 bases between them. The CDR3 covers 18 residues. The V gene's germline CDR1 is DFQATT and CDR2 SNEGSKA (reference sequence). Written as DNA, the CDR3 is TGCAGTGCTAGAGATTTTCGGCAGGCGTCGGCAACTAATGAAAAACTGTTTTTT. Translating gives CSARDFRQASATNEKLFF.

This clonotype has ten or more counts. The CDR3 coding sequence is TGCGCCAGCAGCGGTTCGACAGGGTCCGGGGCCAACGTCCTGACTTTC. Translating gives CASSGSTGSGANVLTF. This chain uses TRBV5-1 with TRBJ2-6, with 7 bases matching TRBD1. The CDR3 extends over 16 amino acids. With 4 bases clipped from V and 4 bases from J, the junction kept 8 bases outside the gene matches. Germline V gene lookup returns CDR1 SGHRS and CDR2 YFSETQ.

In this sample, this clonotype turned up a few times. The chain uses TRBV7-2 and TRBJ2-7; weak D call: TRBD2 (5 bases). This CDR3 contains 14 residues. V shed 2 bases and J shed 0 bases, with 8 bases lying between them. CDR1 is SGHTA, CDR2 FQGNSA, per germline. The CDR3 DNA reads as TGTGCCAGCAGCTTACTTGGGAGCTCCTACGAGCAGTACGTC. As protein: CASSLLGSSYEQYV.

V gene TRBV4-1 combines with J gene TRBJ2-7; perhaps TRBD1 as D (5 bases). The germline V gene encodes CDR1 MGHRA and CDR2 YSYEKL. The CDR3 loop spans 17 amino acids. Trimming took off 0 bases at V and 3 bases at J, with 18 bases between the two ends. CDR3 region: CASSQEVTGPSLYEQYF. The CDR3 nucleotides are TGCGCCAGCAGCCAAGAGGTCACAGGCCCATCGCTCTACGAGCAGTACTTC.

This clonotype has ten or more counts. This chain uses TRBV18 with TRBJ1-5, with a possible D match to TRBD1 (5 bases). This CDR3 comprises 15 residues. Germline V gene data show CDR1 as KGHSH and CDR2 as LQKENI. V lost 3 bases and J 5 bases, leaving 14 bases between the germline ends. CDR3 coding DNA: TGTGCCAGCTCACCGGGGGGGGGTGCCGATCAGCCCCAGCATTTT. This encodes CASSPGGGADQPQHF.

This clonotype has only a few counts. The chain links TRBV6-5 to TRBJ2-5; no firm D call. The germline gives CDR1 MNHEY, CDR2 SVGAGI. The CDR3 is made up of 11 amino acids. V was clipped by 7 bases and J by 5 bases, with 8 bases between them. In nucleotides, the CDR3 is TGTGCCAGCAACGTTGGGGAGACCCAGTACTTC. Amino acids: CASNVGETQYF.

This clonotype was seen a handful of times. The CDR3 protein is CASSYARDGTNYGYTF. The DNA of the CDR3 is TGTGCCAGCAGTTACGCCAGGGACGGCACAAACTATGGCTACACCTTC. The chain uses TRBV6-2 or TRBV6-3 and TRBJ1-2, with D tentatively TRBD1 (5 bases). This CDR3 is built from 16 residues. CDR1 MNHEY and CDR2 SVGEGT come from the germline V gene. V gave up 2 bases and J gave up 2 bases, with 15 bases separating them.

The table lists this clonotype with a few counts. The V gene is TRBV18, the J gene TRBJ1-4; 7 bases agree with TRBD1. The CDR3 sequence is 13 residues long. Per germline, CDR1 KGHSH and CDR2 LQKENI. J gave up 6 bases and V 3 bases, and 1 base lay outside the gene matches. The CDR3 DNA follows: TGTGCCAGCTCACCGGGGACAGATGAAAAACTGTTTTTT. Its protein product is CASSPGTDEKLFF. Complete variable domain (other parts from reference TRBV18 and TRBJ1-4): NAGVMQNPRHLVRRRGQEARLRCSPMKGHSHVYWYRQLPEEGLKFMVYLQKENIIDESGMPKERFSAEFPKEGPSILRIQQVVRGDSAAYFCASSPGTDEKLFFGSGTQLSVL.

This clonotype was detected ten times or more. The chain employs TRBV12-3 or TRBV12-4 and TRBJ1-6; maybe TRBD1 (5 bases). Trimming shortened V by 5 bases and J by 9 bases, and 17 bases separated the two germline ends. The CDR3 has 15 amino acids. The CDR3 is CASSAYRDGTSPLHF. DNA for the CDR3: TGTGCCAGCAGTGCTTATCGGGACGGAACTTCACCCCTCCACTTT.

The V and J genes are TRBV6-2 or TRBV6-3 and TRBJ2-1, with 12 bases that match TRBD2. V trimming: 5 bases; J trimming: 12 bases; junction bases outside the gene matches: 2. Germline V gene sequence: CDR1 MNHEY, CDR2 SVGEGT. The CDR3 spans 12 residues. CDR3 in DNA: TGTGCCAGCAGTCGGACTAGCGGGGCGCAGTTCTTC. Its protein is CASSRTSGAQFF.

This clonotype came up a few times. The CDR3 sequence: CASSEIPGWKKGDTQYF. CDR3 coding DNA: TGTGCCAGCAGTGAAATACCAGGTTGGAAAAAGGGAGATACGCAGTATTTT. The chain recombines TRBV7-2 with TRBJ2-3; D uncertain. This CDR3 is 17 amino acids long. Trimming pared 6 bases from V and 5 bases from J, leaving 24 bases between. Germline V gene sequence: CDR1 SGHTA, CDR2 FQGNSA.

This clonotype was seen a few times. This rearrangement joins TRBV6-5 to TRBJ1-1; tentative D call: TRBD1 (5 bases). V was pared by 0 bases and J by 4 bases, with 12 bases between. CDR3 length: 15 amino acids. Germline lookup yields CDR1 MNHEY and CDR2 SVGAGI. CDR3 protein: CASSYSKVGGTEAFF. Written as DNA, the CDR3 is TGTGCCAGCAGTTACTCGAAAGTTGGGGGCACTGAAGCTTTCTTT.

The CDR3 DNA reads as TGTGCCAGCAGCCCAACTGGACAGGGATCCTCCTACAATGAGCAGTTCTTC. Translated, it gives CASSPTGQGSSYNEQFF. The chain uses TRBV11-2 and TRBJ2-1, with 8 bases fitting TRBD1. The ends lost 5 bases at V and 0 bases at J; junction bases unmatched: 9. The CDR3 sequence is 17 residues long. Germline V gene lookup returns CDR1 SGHAT and CDR2 FQNNGV.

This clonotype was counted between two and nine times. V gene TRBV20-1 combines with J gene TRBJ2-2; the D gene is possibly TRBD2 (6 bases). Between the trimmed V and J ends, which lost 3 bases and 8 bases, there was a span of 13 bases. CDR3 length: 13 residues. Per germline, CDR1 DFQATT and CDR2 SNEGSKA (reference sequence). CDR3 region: CSASFAGTGELFF. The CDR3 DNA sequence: TGCAGTGCTAGTTTCGCGGGGACGGGGGAGCTGTTTTTT.

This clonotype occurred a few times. CDR3 in DNA: TGCAGTGCTTATCGGTCCCAGGGGCCAAGAGAGACCCAGTACTTC. Its protein product is CSAYRSQGPRETQYF. The V call is TRBV20-1, the J call TRBJ2-5, with D tentatively TRBD1 (6 bases). The V end lost 5 bases, the J end lost 4 bases, and 20 bases lay between the germline ends. Per the germline V gene, CDR1 is DFQATT and CDR2 is SNEGSKA (reference sequence). The length of the CDR3 is 15 residues.

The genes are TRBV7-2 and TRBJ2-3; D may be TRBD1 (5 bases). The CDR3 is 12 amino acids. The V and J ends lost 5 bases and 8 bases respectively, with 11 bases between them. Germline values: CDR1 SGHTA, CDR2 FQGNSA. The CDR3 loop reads CASSPEGVTQYF. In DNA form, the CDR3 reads TGTGCCAGCAGCCCCGAAGGGGTTACGCAGTATTTT. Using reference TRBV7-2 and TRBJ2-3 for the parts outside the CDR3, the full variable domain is GAGVSQSPSNKVTEKGKDVELRCDPISGHTALYWYRQSLGQGLEFLIYFQGNSAPDKSGLPSDRFSAERTGGSVSTLTIQRTQQEDSAVYLCASSPEGVTQYFGPGTRLTVL.